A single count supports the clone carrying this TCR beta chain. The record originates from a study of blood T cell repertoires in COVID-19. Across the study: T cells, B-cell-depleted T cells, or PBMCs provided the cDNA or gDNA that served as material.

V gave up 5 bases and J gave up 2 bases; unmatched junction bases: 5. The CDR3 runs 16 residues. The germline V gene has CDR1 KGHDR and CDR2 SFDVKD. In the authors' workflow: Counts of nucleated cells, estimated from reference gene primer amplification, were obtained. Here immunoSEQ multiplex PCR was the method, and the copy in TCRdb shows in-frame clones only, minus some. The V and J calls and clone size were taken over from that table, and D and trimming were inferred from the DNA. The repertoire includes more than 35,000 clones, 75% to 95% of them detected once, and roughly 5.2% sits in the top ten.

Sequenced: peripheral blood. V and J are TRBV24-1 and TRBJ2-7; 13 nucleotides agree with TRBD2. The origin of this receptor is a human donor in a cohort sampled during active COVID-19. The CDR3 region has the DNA TGTGCCACCAGTGGTGGGACTAGCGGGACCACCTACGAGCAGTACTTC. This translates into CATSGGTSGTTYEQYF.